The 18 T cell receptor beta chains in this list originate from one sample, sequenced in a study of blood T cells in healthy people across ages. Next came a second PCR, run for about 6 to 11 cycles, which used a sample-barcoded 5' primer along with a J-beta primer mix. TCRdb itself ran the 5' RACE reads through MiXCR, one entry per CDR3 protein. The table records 1.4 million to 1.5 million distinct CDR3 sequences, approximately 42% of them present only once. The specimen sequenced was blood. The receptors originated from a woman in her late teens or twenties in good health.

The chain couples TRBV7-3 to TRBJ2-7; the D is unclear. The CDR3 has 13 amino acids. The germline V gene encodes CDR1 SGHTA and CDR2 FQGTGA. Trimming left V 5 bases short and J 7 bases short, with 15 bases between. CDR3 region: CASSARPGWEQYF. The DNA for the CDR3 is TGTGCCAGCAGCGCCCGTCCTGGGTGGGAGCAGTACTTC.

This clonotype occurred a few times. The chain couples TRBV6-5 to TRBJ2-7, with 10 bases matching TRBD2. The V gene's germline CDR1 is MNHEY and CDR2 SVGAGI. The CDR3 has 16 residues. V gave up 0 bases and J gave up 3 bases; unmatched junction bases: 5. For the CDR3, the DNA is TGTGCCAGCAGTTACTCGAGCGGGAGGGGGAACTACGAGCAGTACTTC. Amino acid sequence: CASSYSSGRGNYEQYF.

The chain carries TRBV27 and TRBJ2-3, with TRBD1 as a possible D gene (8 bases). V was pared by 8 bases and J by 4 bases, with 13 bases between. Germline CDR1 reads MNHEY; CDR2 reads SMNVEV (reference sequence). The CDR3 totals 13 residues. Here the CDR3 DNA reads TGTGCCAGCCAGGGGGCGGGGGCAGATACGCAGTATTTT. Amino acids: CASQGAGADTQYF.

The sample holds one count of this clonotype. The chain is built from TRBV10-3 and TRBJ1-6, with 12 bases that match TRBD1. This CDR3 is built from 17 residues. Per the germline V gene, CDR1 is ENHRY and CDR2 is SYGVKD. Germline trimming cut 0 bases from V and 9 bases from J; bases unmatched to any gene: 6. DNA of the CDR3: TGTGCCATCAGTGAGTCTGGGGGACAGGGGGCTTTTTCACCCCTCCACTTT. It yields the protein CAISESGGQGAFSPLHF.

This clonotype has more than one count but fewer than ten. CDR3 loop: CATTSGGVYNEQFF. The CDR3 DNA reads as TGTGCCACCACAAGCGGGGGGGTTTACAATGAGCAGTTCTTC. This chain joins TRBV12-3 or TRBV12-4 and TRBJ2-1; 10 bases fit TRBD2. The V gene end was trimmed by 10 bases and the J gene end by 4 bases; junction bases not matched to a gene: 7. CDR3 length equals 14 residues.

The chain is built from TRBV11-2 and TRBJ1-5, with 9 nucleotides matching TRBD1. Looked up from germline, CDR1 is SGHAT and CDR2 is FQNNGV. This CDR3 spans 16 amino acids. V was clipped by 4 bases and J by 7 bases; unmatched bases: 11. The CDR3: CASSSRKQGAIQPQHF. The CDR3 nucleotides read TGTGCCAGCAGCTCTCGCAAACAGGGGGCAATACAGCCCCAGCATTTT.

This clonotype was seen a few times. The chain carries TRBV29-1 and TRBJ1-1; TRBD1 matches 8 bases. Trimming took 6 bases from V and 0 from J; bases not matched to a gene: 3. The CDR3 is 13 residues long. Germline V gene data show CDR1 as SQVTM and CDR2 as ANQGSEA. Written as DNA, the CDR3 is TGCAGCGTGACAGGGGTGTTGAACACTGAAGCTTTCTTT. It translates to CSVTGVLNTEAFF.

This clonotype appeared a few times. As DNA, the CDR3 is TGTGCCAGCTCACCACAGGACAGCTTGAACACTGAAGCTTTCTTT. Protein sequence: CASSPQDSLNTEAFF. The chain uses TRBV18 and TRBJ1-1; a possible D gene is TRBD1 (6 bases). Trimming removed 1 base from V and 0 bases from J, with 9 bases in between. The CDR3 totals 15 residues. Germline V gives CDR1 KGHSH, CDR2 LQKENI.

CDR3 amino acids: CASSPEGEVGEQFF. Here the CDR3 DNA reads TGTGCCAGCAGCCCCGAGGGGGAGGTCGGCGAGCAGTTCTTC. J is TRBJ2-1 and V is TRBV4-2, with D tentatively TRBD1 or TRBD2 (6 bases each). The CDR3 contains 14 residues. Trimming took off 4 bases at V and 10 bases at J, with 17 bases between the two ends. CDR1 and CDR2 (germline): LGHNA, YNFKEQ.

This rearrangement joins TRBV10-3 to TRBJ2-7, with TRBD2 matching over 7 bases. The CDR3 is made up of 17 amino acids. Germline V lookup: CDR1 ENHRY, CDR2 SYGVKD. After removal of 0 bases from V and 4 bases from J, the junction contained 12 bases not matched to a gene. The CDR3 sequence: CAISESLGGGSLYEQYF. The CDR3 nucleotides are TGTGCCATCAGTGAGTCTCTTGGGGGGGGGAGTCTTTACGAGCAGTACTTC.

The chain recombines TRBV10-3 with TRBJ1-4, with D hard to call. Trimming shortened V by 8 bases and J by 5 bases, and 12 bases separated the two germline ends. The CDR3 contains 13 residues. CDR1 and CDR2 (germline): ENHRY, SYGVKD. The CDR3 DNA sequence: TGTGCCATCGGGAAAGGAGACAATGAAAAACTGTTTTTT. Its translation: CAIGKGDNEKLFF.

The chain links TRBV28 to TRBJ2-7; D might be TRBD2 (6 bases). Germline CDR1 is MDHEN and CDR2 is SYDVKM. The CDR3 runs to 15 residues. V was cut by 4 bases and J by 2 bases, with 15 bases left in between. The CDR3 DNA reads TGTGCCAGCAGTTCCTCCGGGACTGCTACCTACGAGCAGTACTTC. Its protein is CASSSSGTATYEQYF.

This chain connects TRBV20-1 to TRBJ1-1; 7 bases fit TRBD1. This CDR3 is 14 amino acids long. CDR1 DFQATT and CDR2 SNEGSKA come from the germline V gene (reference sequence). Germline trimming cut 3 bases from V and 2 bases from J; bases unmatched to any gene: 6. The CDR3 DNA reads as TGCAGTGCTAGTGGGGGACAGCGTAACACTGAAGCTTTCTTT. Protein product: CSASGGQRNTEAFF.

The count of this clonotype is one. The J gene is TRBJ1-5, the V gene TRBV27, with no clear D. The CDR3 sequence is 14 residues long. V lost 5 bases, J lost 3 bases, and 11 bases lay in between. Germline CDR1 MNHEY, CDR2 SMNVEV (reference sequence). The CDR3 protein is CASSVISSNQPQHF. CDR3 bases: TGTGCCAGCAGTGTGATTAGCTCCAATCAGCCCCAGCATTTT.

V is TRBV29-1 and J is TRBJ2-3, with D uncertain. Trimming took off 4 bases at V and 6 bases at J, with 17 bases between the two ends. The germline V gene has CDR1 SQVTM and CDR2 ANQGSEA. The CDR3 length is 14 residues. The CDR3 DNA is TGCAGCGTTGGAGACCTCGGGTCAACTGATACGCAGTATTTT. Its translation is CSVGDLGSTDTQYF.

This clonotype was counted only a few times. The genes are TRBV12-3 or TRBV12-4 and TRBJ1-2; the D is unclear. This CDR3 is 14 amino acids long. V lost 1 base to trimming and J lost 4 bases, with 10 bases between them. DNA for the CDR3: TGTGCCAGCAGTTTAGAAGGGTTTCTCTATGGCTACACCTTC. Its translation is CASSLEGFLYGYTF.

The chain employs TRBV20-1 and TRBJ2-4; D is perhaps TRBD1 (6 bases). Trimming removed 3 bases at V and 15 bases at J, with 18 bases between. Germline CDR1 is DFQATT and CDR2 is SNEGSKA (reference sequence). CDR3 size: 12 residues. This CDR3 is CSASELTGTLYF. The DNA for the CDR3 is TGCAGTGCTAGCGAACTAACAGGGACCCTGTACTTC.

Only a few counts were recorded for this clonotype. The chain recombines TRBV15 with TRBJ2-4, with TRBD1 identical over 10 bases. Trimming at V came to 8 bases and at J to 8 bases, leaving 9 bases not matched to a gene. This CDR3 is built from 14 residues. The germline gives CDR1 LNHNV, CDR2 YYDKDF (reference sequence). The CDR3 here is CATETGTGVYIQYF. The CDR3 DNA follows: TGTGCCACCGAAACCGGGACAGGGGTGTACATTCAGTACTTC.